The present entry profiles one TCR beta chain with its context. TCRdb reprocessed the 5' RACE reads, with one entry per CDR3 protein and no DNA. This listing includes 300,000 to 350,000 distinct CDR3 sequences. CDR1 is MNHEY, CDR2 SVGEGT, per germline. The CDR3 extends over 16 amino acids. This sample was included in a study of monozygotic twins with inflammatory bowel disease. This sequence originates from a human donor with ulcerative colitis or Crohn's disease, or a healthy co-twin of an affected twin (not recorded which). The chain employs TRBV6-2 or TRBV6-3 and TRBJ2-1; TCRdb lists TRBD1, though no DNA is available to test this call. Sequenced input: blood. CDR3 residues: CASSYGGQGDYNEQFF.